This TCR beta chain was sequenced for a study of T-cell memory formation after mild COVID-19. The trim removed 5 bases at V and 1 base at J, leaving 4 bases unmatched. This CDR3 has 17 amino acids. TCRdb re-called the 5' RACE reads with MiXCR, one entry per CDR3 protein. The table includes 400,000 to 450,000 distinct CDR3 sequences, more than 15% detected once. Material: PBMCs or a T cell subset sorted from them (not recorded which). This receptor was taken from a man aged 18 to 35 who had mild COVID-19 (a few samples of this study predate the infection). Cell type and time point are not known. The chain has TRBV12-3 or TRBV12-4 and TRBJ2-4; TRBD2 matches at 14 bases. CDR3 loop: CASSETSGGVAKNIQYF. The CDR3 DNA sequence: TGTGCCAGCAGTGAGACTAGCGGGGGGGTGGCCAAAAACATTCAGTACTTC.